Each of the 21 T cell receptor beta chains below was sequenced from the same sample in a study of cytomegalovirus exposure and HLA in healthy donors. Researchers ran the PCR with 60 Vbeta and 13 Jbeta primers. The method was immunoSEQ multiplex PCR; TCRdb's version includes in-frame clones alone and lacks a portion of them. Found here are about 160,000 clones, just over 75% of them singletons; the top ten hold 0.9% to 1.1%. The sample comprised PBMCs. The receptors here all came from a woman aged 40 to 50 in good health and CMV-seronegative.

The CDR3 DNA reads as TGTGCCAGCGGGACAGGAGGTCGCTACGAGCAGTACTTC. Residues: CASGTGGRYEQYF. This chain uses TRBV7-6 with TRBJ2-7, with TRBD1 matching 8 bases. The CDR3 runs 13 residues. Germline V CDR1 and CDR2: SGHVS, FNYEAQ. V lost 8 bases to trimming and J lost 3 bases; unmatched junction nucleotides: 6.

This chain links TRBV6-6 with TRBJ2-3, with TRBD2 matching over 14 bases. CDR1 and CDR2 (germline): MNHNY, SVGAGI (reference sequence). The CDR3 loop spans 16 amino acids. After removal of 5 bases from V and 5 bases from J, the junction contained 6 bases not matched to a gene. The CDR3 DNA reads TGTGCCAGCAGTCAGGGACTAGCGGGAGTGGGAGATACGCAGTATTTT. This gives the protein CASSQGLAGVGDTQYF.

The V call is TRBV6-5, the J call TRBJ2-7; maybe TRBD1 (6 bases). Trimming took 6 bases from V and 9 from J, leaving 24 bases between them. Germline V gene sequence: CDR1 MNHEY, CDR2 SVGAGI. The CDR3 runs 15 residues. CDR3 nucleotide sequence: TGTGCCAGCAGACCCTATGAGGGGGTAGCCGCGACGCAGTACTTC. It codes for CASRPYEGVAATQYF.

V gene TRBV5-4 combines with J gene TRBJ2-1; tentative D call: TRBD1 (6 bases). Trimming stripped 4 bases from V and 4 bases from J, with 15 bases between. The CDR3 sequence is 15 residues long. CDR1 and CDR2 (germline): SGHNT, YYREEE (reference sequence). CDR3 amino acids: CASSQEQGKYNEQFF. The CDR3 nucleotides are TGTGCCAGCAGCCAAGAACAGGGAAAGTACAATGAGCAGTTCTTC.

The CDR3 nucleotides are TGCAGCGTTGATCACGGCGGCGGAGTCGGCTACACCTTC. It is translated as CSVDHGGGVGYTF. The gene calls are TRBV29-1 and TRBJ1-2, with D uncertain. Trimming took off 3 bases at V and 8 bases at J, with 16 bases between the two ends. CDR1 and CDR2 (germline): SQVTM, ANQGSEA. This CDR3 region has 13 residues.

The chain has TRBV30 and TRBJ1-1; tentatively, D is TRBD1 (6 bases). The CDR3 runs 13 residues. The V end lost 2 bases, the J end lost 4 bases, and 11 bases lay between the germline ends. CDR1 is GTSNPN, CDR2 SVGIG, per germline (reference sequence). CDR3 DNA: TGTGCCTGGAGTACCAACAGGGTCACTGAAGCTTTCTTT. It encodes CAWSTNRVTEAFF. The full variable domain, completed using reference TRBV30 and TRBJ1-1, is SQTIHQWPATLVQPVGSPLSLECTVEGTSNPNLYWYRQAAGRGLQLLFYSVGIGQISSEVPQNLSASRPQDRQFILSSKKLLLSDSGFYLCAWSTNRVTEAFFGQGTRLTVV.

The genes are TRBV5-4 and TRBJ2-5, with D tentatively TRBD2 (5 bases). CDR1 is SGHNT, CDR2 YYREEE, per germline (reference sequence). The CDR3 has 15 amino acids. V gave up 1 base and J gave up 4 bases, with 14 bases separating them. The CDR3 sequence: CASSLNVGGGETQYF. The CDR3 bases are TGTGCCAGCAGCTTGAATGTCGGCGGAGGAGAGACCCAGTACTTC.

The rearrangement uses TRBV5-1 and TRBJ1-3, with D perhaps matching TRBD1 (5 bases). Trimming removed 4 bases at V and 0 bases at J, with 17 bases between. The CDR3 has 17 residues. The germline V gene has CDR1 SGHRS and CDR2 YFSETQ. CDR3 loop: CASSPNGDGSSGNTIYF. DNA of the CDR3: TGCGCCAGCAGCCCTAATGGGGACGGGAGCTCTGGAAACACCATATATTTT. Complete variable domain (other parts from reference TRBV5-1 and TRBJ1-3): KAGVTQTPRYLIKTRGQQVTLSCSPISGHRSVSWYQQTPGQGLQFLFEYFSETQRNKGNFPGRFSGRQFSNSRSEMNVSTLELGDSALYLCASSPNGDGSSGNTIYFGEGSWLTVV.

The genes are TRBV23-1 and TRBJ1-4, with 7 bases matching TRBD1. TRBV23-1 is an ORF for which the function is uncertain. The V and J ends lost 7 bases and 5 bases, in that order; junction bases with no gene match: 7. The CDR3 has 14 residues. CDR3 nucleotide sequence: TGCGCCAGCACGGCCGGGACAGACAATGAAAAACTGTTTTTT. Translation: CASTAGTDNEKLFF.

The V and J genes are TRBV4-1 and TRBJ2-7; D is ambiguous. CDR1 is MGHRA, CDR2 YSYEKL, per germline. The germline V and J ends were trimmed by 0 bases and 4 bases, with 7 bases remaining between them. The CDR3 covers 13 residues. The CDR3 is CASSQEPLYEQYF. The CDR3 nucleotides read TGCGCCAGCAGCCAAGAACCACTTTACGAGCAGTACTTC.

V usage is TRBV4-1 and J usage is TRBJ1-1, with 8 bases aligning to TRBD1. Germline loops: CDR1 MGHRA, CDR2 YSYEKL. Losses at the gene ends were 0 bases for V and 1 base for J; bases not matched to a gene: 1. The CDR3 runs to 15 residues. This chain's CDR3 is CASSQEGTGNTEAFF. For the CDR3, the DNA is TGCGCCAGCAGCCAAGAGGGGACAGGGAACACTGAAGCTTTCTTT.

This rearrangement joins TRBV20-1 to TRBJ1-2; D gene ambiguous. The CDR3 extends over 9 amino acids. Germline CDR1 is DFQATT and CDR2 is SNEGSKA (reference sequence). CDR3 region: CRPSSTYTF. DNA for the CDR3: TGCAGGCCTAGTAGTACCTACACCTTC.

The chain combines TRBV27 with TRBJ1-2; D possibly corresponds to TRBD1 (5 bases). CDR3 size: 15 residues. The germline V gene has CDR1 MNHEY and CDR2 SMNVEV (reference sequence). V lost 4 bases, J lost 2 bases, and 14 bases lay in between. The DNA for the CDR3 is TGTGCCAGCAGTTCCCCGCTTCGGGGGAACTATGGCTACACCTTC. Protein: CASSSPLRGNYGYTF.

This chain links TRBV28 with TRBJ1-2, with a weak D call TRBD1 (6 bases). The CDR3 has 15 amino acids. V was trimmed by 4 bases and J by 7 bases, leaving 19 bases between them. The germline V gene encodes CDR1 MDHEN and CDR2 SYDVKM. The CDR3 bases are TGTGCCAGCAGTTCCCTCGGGGGGCCAGACCTTGGCTACACCTTC. This translates into CASSSLGGPDLGYTF.

The chain recombines TRBV30 with TRBJ2-1; 7 nucleotides line up with TRBD2. The ends lost 3 bases at V and 4 bases at J; junction bases unmatched: 9. CDR1 is GTSNPN and CDR2 is SVGIG in the germline V gene (reference sequence). The CDR3 runs to 15 residues. CDR3: CAWRERGGIYNEQFF. CDR3 sequence (DNA): TGTGCCTGGAGGGAGCGGGGTGGGATTTACAATGAGCAGTTCTTC.

V and J are TRBV29-1 and TRBJ2-3; D is possibly TRBD2 (5 bases). The ends were cut back, 4 bases at V and 3 bases at J, with 11 bases in the middle. CDR3 size: 13 residues. Germline CDR1 reads SQVTM; CDR2 reads ANQGSEA. The CDR3: CSVGRGMTDTQYF. CDR3 nucleotides: TGCAGCGTTGGGAGAGGGATGACAGATACGCAGTATTTT.

V and J are TRBV27 and TRBJ2-3; 7 nucleotides line up with TRBD2. CDR1 and CDR2 (germline): MNHEY, SMNVEV (reference sequence). The V and J ends lost 2 bases and 4 bases, in that order; junction bases with no gene match: 0. The CDR3 extends over 13 amino acids. This CDR3 is CASSLLAADTQYF. The CDR3 DNA is TGTGCCAGCAGTTTACTAGCGGCAGATACGCAGTATTTT.

Here the CDR3 reads CSVDPQGRSGYTF. CDR3 coding DNA: TGCAGCGTTGATCCCCAGGGAAGGAGTGGCTACACCTTC. This chain uses TRBV29-1 with TRBJ1-2, with D possibly being TRBD1 (5 bases). The CDR3 length is 13 residues. V lost 3 bases and J lost 7, with 15 bases in between. The germline CDR1 and CDR2 sequences are SQVTM and ANQGSEA.

This clone was found once. The rearrangement uses TRBV6-6 and TRBJ2-1, with a weak D call TRBD2 (6 bases). This CDR3 has 12 residues. V was trimmed by 5 bases and J by 8 bases, leaving 10 bases between them. The germline gives CDR1 MNHNY, CDR2 SVGAGI (reference sequence). CDR3 protein: CASSRREDEQFF. Written as DNA, the CDR3 is TGTGCCAGCAGTAGGAGGGAAGATGAGCAGTTCTTC.

The chain uses TRBV11-2 and TRBJ2-7; TRBD1 matches at 8 bases. Germline V gene sequence: CDR1 SGHAT, CDR2 FQNNGV. With V trimmed by 2 bases and J by 3 bases, 9 bases remained unmatched. There are 16 residues in the CDR3. CDR3 DNA: TGTGCCAGCAGCTTATTAAACACAGGGGGTATCTACGAGCAGTACTTC. Translated: CASSLLNTGGIYEQYF.

DNA of the CDR3: TGCGCCAGCAGCTCCGACCCTGGAGGCCTCTATGGCTACACCTTC. Protein product: CASSSDPGGLYGYTF. The chain is built from TRBV5-1 and TRBJ1-2; unclear D gene. Trimming took off 3 bases at V and 4 bases at J, with 16 bases between the two ends. Per germline, CDR1 SGHRS and CDR2 YFSETQ. The CDR3 runs to 15 residues. Full variable domain (missing parts from reference TRBV5-1 and TRBJ1-2): KAGVTQTPRYLIKTRGQQVTLSCSPISGHRSVSWYQQTPGQGLQFLFEYFSETQRNKGNFPGRFSGRQFSNSRSEMNVSTLELGDSALYLCASSSDPGGLYGYTFGSGTRLTVV.